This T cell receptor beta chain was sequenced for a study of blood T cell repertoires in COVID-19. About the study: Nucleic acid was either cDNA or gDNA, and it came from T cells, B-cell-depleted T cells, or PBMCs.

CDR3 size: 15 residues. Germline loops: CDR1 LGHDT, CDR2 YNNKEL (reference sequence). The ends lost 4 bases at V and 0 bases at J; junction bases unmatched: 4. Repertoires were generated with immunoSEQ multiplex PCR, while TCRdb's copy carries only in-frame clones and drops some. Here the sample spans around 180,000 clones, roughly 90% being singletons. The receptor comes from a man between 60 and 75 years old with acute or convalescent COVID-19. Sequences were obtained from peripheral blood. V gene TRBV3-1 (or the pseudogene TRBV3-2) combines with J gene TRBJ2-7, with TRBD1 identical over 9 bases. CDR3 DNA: TGTGCCAGCAGCCTTCGGACAGGGGCCTCCTACGAGCAGTACTTC. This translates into CASSLRTGASYEQYF.